This passage covers 8 T cell receptor beta chains from one sample sequenced in a study of vaccination effects on CD4 cells after COVID-19. Antigen specificity for these receptors is unknown. Researchers isolated CD4+ T cells once approximately eleven days of culture had elapsed. Two-dose vaccination with either BNT162b2 or mRNA-1273 was given to the participants. TCRdb keeps only in-frame clones here, not all; method: immunoSEQ multiplex PCR. Counted here are tens of thousands of clones, 70% to 75% occurring once; the ten biggest clones make up about 2%. Sample: CD4+ T cells from PBMCs cultured without peptide, taken after COVID-19 vaccination. The receptors come from a human donor who received a COVID-19 vaccine.

This rearrangement joins TRBV19 to TRBJ2-1, with 10 bases lining up with TRBD2. V lost 6 bases to trimming and J lost 4 bases; unmatched junction nucleotides: 6. CDR3 size: 15 residues. CDR1 LNHDA and CDR2 SQIVND come from the germline V gene (reference sequence). This CDR3 is CASRGTGLAYNEQFF. The CDR3 coding sequence is TGTGCCAGTAGAGGAACGGGACTAGCGTACAATGAGCAGTTCTTC.

This clone has a single count. The rearrangement joins TRBV18 to TRBJ2-5; D unresolved. The CDR3 length is 13 residues. Trimming took 3 bases from V and 0 from J, leaving 5 bases between them. CDR1 is KGHSH and CDR2 is LQKENI in the germline V gene. The CDR3 DNA sequence: TGTGCCAGCTCACCGAAAAACCAAGAGACCCAGTACTTC. Translating it yields CASSPKNQETQYF.

The chain uses TRBV19 and TRBJ1-5, with TRBD1 identical over 8 bases. The V gene's germline CDR1 is LNHDA and CDR2 SQIVND (reference sequence). V lost 3 bases, J lost 0 bases, and 7 bases stayed unmatched. The CDR3 extends over 17 amino acids. The CDR3 DNA reads TGTGCCAGTAGTATCCGGGACAGGTTTAATAGCAATCAGCCCCAGCATTTT. It encodes CASSIRDRFNSNQPQHF.

The genes are TRBV9 and TRBJ2-5, with TRBD1 identical over 8 bases. CDR3 size: 17 residues. Germline V gene sequence: CDR1 SGDLS, CDR2 YYNGEE. V lost 0 bases and J lost 4; bases outside the gene matches: 11. CDR3 amino acids: CASSVGFMDRDGETQYF. The CDR3, as DNA: TGTGCCAGCAGCGTAGGATTCATGGACAGGGATGGAGAGACCCAGTACTTC.

This chain links TRBV19 with TRBJ1-1; the match to TRBD1 covers 8 bases. The CDR3 has 13 amino acids. V shed 6 bases and J 7 bases; nucleotides not matched to a gene: 7. Germline V gene sequence: CDR1 LNHDA, CDR2 SQIVND (reference sequence). CDR3 in amino acids: CASREDRVIEAFF. DNA for the CDR3: TGTGCCAGTAGGGAGGACAGGGTCATTGAAGCTTTCTTT.

The chain uses TRBV30 and TRBJ1-2; D is unclear. CDR3 size: 12 residues. Deletions cut 0 bases from V and 6 bases from J, with 8 bases between. The V gene's germline CDR1 is GTSNPN and CDR2 SVGIG (reference sequence). The CDR3 is CAWSVGPHGYTF. The CDR3 bases are TGTGCCTGGAGTGTAGGGCCGCATGGCTACACCTTC.

In its sample, this clone was seen once. The chain has TRBV9 and TRBJ2-5; D call uncertain. Germline V gene lookup returns CDR1 SGDLS and CDR2 YYNGEE. V dropped 0 bases and J dropped 2 bases, with 2 bases sitting between them. There are 12 residues in the CDR3. CDR3 region: CASSVGQETQYF. The DNA of the CDR3 is TGTGCCAGCAGCGTAGGGCAAGAGACCCAGTACTTC.

The chain employs TRBV27 and TRBJ1-3, with 9 bases fitting TRBD1. Looked up from germline, CDR1 is MNHEY and CDR2 is SMNVEV (reference sequence). V lost 4 bases and J lost 3; bases outside the gene matches: 13. The CDR3 is 18 residues long. CDR3 amino acids: CASSYSSQGALIGNTIYF. The CDR3 DNA reads TGTGCCAGCAGTTACTCTTCACAGGGGGCCTTAATTGGAAACACCATATATTTT.